The 11 T cell receptor beta chains presented below share a single source sample, sequenced in a study of blood T cell repertoires in COVID-19. Assay: immunoSEQ multiplex PCR; the TCRdb copy retains only in-frame clones and omits some. The data contain under 200,000 clones, 79% of them singletons. The source material was peripheral blood. These receptors all stem from an older woman with COVID-19, enrolled during active disease.

This clone is a singleton in its sample. The chain links TRBV18 to TRBJ2-7; D may be TRBD1 (5 bases). The CDR3 totals 13 residues. Germline values: CDR1 KGHSH, CDR2 LQKENI. V was trimmed by 3 bases and J by 2 bases, leaving 8 bases between them. CDR3 DNA: TGTGCCAGCTCACCCCTCAGGGCCTACGAGCAGTACGTC. It specifies CASSPLRAYEQYV.

The chain couples TRBV18 to TRBJ2-1, with D uncertain. Looked up from germline, CDR1 is KGHSH and CDR2 is LQKENI. CDR3 length: 14 residues. V lost 3 bases and J 6 bases, leaving 12 bases between the germline ends. DNA for the CDR3: TGTGCCAGCTCACCTTTTACAGAATTCAATGAGCAGTTCTTC. It codes for CASSPFTEFNEQFF.

The genes are TRBV7-9 and TRBJ1-2; TRBD1 might be the D (5 bases). CDR1 and CDR2 from the germline V gene are SEHNR and FQNEAQ (reference sequence). V was clipped by 3 bases and J by 5 bases, with 16 bases between them. The CDR3 length is 15 residues. CDR3 protein: CASSLSGTSGYGYTF. The DNA of the CDR3 is TGTGCCAGCAGCTTGTCAGGGACTTCGGGGTATGGCTACACCTTC.

This rearrangement joins TRBV29-1 to TRBJ2-2; D perhaps matches TRBD2 (6 bases). Germline assignment: CDR1 SQVTM and CDR2 ANQGSEA. This CDR3 comprises 15 residues. V shed 4 bases and J shed 3 bases, with 15 bases lying between them. This CDR3 reads CSVGGAGSYTGELFF. In DNA form, the CDR3 reads TGCAGCGTTGGGGGAGCGGGCAGCTACACCGGGGAGCTGTTTTTT.

The V and J genes are TRBV21-1 and TRBJ2-5; the table's D gene call, TRBD2, was not cross checked with the DNA. TRBV21-1 constitutes a pseudogene. The CDR3 has 16 residues. CDR3 bases: TGTGCCAGCAGCAAACCGCCGGGACTGAGCCAAGAGACCCAGTACTTC. Translating it yields CASSKPPGLSQETQYF.

The genes are TRBV7-2 and TRBJ2-2; no definite D call. Looked up from germline, CDR1 is SGHTA and CDR2 is FQGNSA. CDR3 length: 16 residues. The germline V and J ends were trimmed by 0 bases and 3 bases, with 11 bases remaining between them. In DNA form, the CDR3 reads TGTGCCAGCAGCTTAGCGGGTCTAGACGACACCGGGGAGCTGTTTTTT. Protein: CASSLAGLDDTGELFF.

This clone was counted between two and nine times. The chain uses TRBV27 and TRBJ2-7, with 9 bases identical to TRBD1. V trimming: 2 bases; J trimming: 8 bases; junction bases outside the gene matches: 13. CDR3 length equals 16 residues. Germline V gives CDR1 MNHEY, CDR2 SMNVEV (reference sequence). CDR3 sequence (DNA): TGTGCCAGCAGTTTAGATACGGGACAGGGATTTAGGAAGCAGTACTTC. Protein: CASSLDTGQGFRKQYF.

This clone came up once. The chain combines TRBV4-3 with TRBJ2-3, with unresolved D. The CDR3 runs 16 residues. Trimming took 1 base from V and 0 from J, leaving 11 bases between them. Germline values: CDR1 LGHNA, CDR2 YSLEER. DNA of the CDR3: TGCGCCAGCAGCCAAGCTGTGCGAGGTAGCACAGATACGCAGTATTTT. Its translation: CASSQAVRGSTDTQYF.

This rearrangement joins TRBV28 to TRBJ2-3, with unresolved D. V was trimmed by 5 bases and J by 0 bases, leaving 12 bases between them. This CDR3 spans 15 amino acids. Germline-derived CDR1 and CDR2 are MDHEN and SYDVKM. CDR3 bases: TGTGCCAGCAGTGAATCGACTTCTAGCACAGATACGCAGTATTTT. This codes for CASSESTSSTDTQYF.

J is TRBJ1-2 and V is TRBV4-1; D may be TRBD1 (6 bases). The V gene lost 1 base and the J gene lost 4 bases, with 13 bases spanning the gap. CDR3 size: 15 residues. Per the germline V gene, CDR1 is MGHRA and CDR2 is YSYEKL. CDR3 amino acids: CASSQAPGDAYGYTF. DNA of the CDR3: TGCGCCAGCAGCCAAGCCCCAGGGGACGCCTATGGCTACACCTTC.

This clone occurred once. The chain links TRBV25-1 to TRBJ2-7, with 8 bases identical to TRBD1. The V gene end was trimmed by 5 bases and the J gene end by 5 bases; junction bases not matched to a gene: 14. Looked up from germline, CDR1 is MGHDK and CDR2 is SYGVNS. The CDR3 sequence is 16 residues long. CDR3 coding DNA: TGTGCCAGCAGTACCGTGAGTGACAGGGGAATGGACGAGCAGTACGTC. This sequence encodes CASSTVSDRGMDEQYV.